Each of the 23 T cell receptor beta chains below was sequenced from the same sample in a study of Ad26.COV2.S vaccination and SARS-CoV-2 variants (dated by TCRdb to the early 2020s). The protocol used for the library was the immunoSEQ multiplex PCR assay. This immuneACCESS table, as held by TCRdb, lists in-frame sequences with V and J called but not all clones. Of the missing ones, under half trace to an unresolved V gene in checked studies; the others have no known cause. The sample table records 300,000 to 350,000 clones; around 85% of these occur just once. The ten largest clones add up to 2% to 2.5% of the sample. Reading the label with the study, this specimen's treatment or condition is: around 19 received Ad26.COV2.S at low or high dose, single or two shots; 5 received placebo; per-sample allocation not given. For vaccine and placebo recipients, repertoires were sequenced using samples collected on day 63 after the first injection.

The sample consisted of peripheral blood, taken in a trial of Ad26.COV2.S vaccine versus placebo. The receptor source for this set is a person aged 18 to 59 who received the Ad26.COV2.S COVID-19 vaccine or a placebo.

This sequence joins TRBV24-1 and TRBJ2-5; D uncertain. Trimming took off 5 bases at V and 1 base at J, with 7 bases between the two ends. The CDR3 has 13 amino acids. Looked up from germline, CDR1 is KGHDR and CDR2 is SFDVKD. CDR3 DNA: TGTGCCACCAGTGGTGAAGGCCAAGAGACCCAGTACTTC. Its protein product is CATSGEGQETQYF.

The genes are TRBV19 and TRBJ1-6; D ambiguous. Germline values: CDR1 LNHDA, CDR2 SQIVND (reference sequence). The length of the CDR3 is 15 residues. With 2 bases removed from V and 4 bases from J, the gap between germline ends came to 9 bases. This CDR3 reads CASSIKGSYNSPLHF. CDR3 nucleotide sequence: TGTGCCAGTAGTATAAAGGGCAGTTATAATTCACCCCTCCACTTT. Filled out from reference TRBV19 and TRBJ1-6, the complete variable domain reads DGGITQSPKYLFRKEGQNVTLSCEQNLNHDAMYWYRQDPGQGLRLIYYSQIVNDFQKGDIAEGYSVSREKKESFPLTVTSAQKNPTAFYLCASSIKGSYNSPLHFGNGTRLTVT.

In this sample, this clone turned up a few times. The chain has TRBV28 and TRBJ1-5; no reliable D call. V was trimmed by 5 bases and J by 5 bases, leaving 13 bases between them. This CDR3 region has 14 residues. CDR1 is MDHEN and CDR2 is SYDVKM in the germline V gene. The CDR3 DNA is TGTGCCAGCAGTAGCCCATACCTCGATCAGCCCCAGCATTTT. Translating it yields CASSSPYLDQPQHF. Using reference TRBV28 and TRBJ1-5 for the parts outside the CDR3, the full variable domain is DVKVTQSSRYLVKRTGEKVFLECVQDMDHENMFWYRQDPGLGLRLIYFSYDVKMKEKGDIPEGYSVSREKKERFSLILESASTNQTSMYLCASSSPYLDQPQHFGDGTRLSIL.

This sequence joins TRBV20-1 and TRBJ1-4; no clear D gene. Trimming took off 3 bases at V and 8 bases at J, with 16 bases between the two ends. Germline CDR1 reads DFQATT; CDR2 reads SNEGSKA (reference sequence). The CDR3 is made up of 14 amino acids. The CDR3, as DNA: TGCAGTGCTAGTGTCGGACGGAGAGGGGAAAAACTGTTTTTT. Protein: CSASVGRRGEKLFF.

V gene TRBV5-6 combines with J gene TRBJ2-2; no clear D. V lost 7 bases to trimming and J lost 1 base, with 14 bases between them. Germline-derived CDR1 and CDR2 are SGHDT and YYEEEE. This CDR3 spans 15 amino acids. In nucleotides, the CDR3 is TGTGCCAGCCACCGTGGACGGCGGAACACCGGGGAGCTGTTTTTT. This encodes CASHRGRRNTGELFF.

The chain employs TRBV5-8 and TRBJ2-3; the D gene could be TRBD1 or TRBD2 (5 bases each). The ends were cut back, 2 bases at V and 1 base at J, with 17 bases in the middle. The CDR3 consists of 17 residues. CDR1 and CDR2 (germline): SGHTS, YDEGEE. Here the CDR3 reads CASSFLTGPRGTDTQYF. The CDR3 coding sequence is TGTGCCAGCAGCTTCCTCACGGGGCCCCGGGGCACAGATACGCAGTATTTT.

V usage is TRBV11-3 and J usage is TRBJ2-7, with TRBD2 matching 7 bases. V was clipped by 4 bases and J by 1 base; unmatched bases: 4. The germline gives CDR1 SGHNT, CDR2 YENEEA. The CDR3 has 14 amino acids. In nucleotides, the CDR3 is TGTGCCAGCAGCTCACGGACTAGATCCTACGAGCAGTACTTC. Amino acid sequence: CASSSRTRSYEQYF.

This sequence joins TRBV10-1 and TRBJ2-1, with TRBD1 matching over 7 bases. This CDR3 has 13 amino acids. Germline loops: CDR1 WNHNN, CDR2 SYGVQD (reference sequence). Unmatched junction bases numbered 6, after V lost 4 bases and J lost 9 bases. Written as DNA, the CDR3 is TGCGCCAGCAGTGGAGACAGGGCGGGTGAGCAGTTCTTC. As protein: CASSGDRAGEQFF.

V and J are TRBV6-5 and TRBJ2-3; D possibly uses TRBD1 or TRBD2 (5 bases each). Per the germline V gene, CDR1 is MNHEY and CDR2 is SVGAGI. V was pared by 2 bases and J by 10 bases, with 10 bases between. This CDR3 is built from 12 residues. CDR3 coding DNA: TGTGCCAGCAGTTACGGGATGGGACCGCAGTATTTT. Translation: CASSYGMGPQYF.

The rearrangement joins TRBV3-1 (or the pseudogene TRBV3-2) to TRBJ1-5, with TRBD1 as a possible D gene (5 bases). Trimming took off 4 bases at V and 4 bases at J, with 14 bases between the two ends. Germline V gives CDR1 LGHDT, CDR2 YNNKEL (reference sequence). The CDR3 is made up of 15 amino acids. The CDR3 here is CASSPSGGGNQPQHF. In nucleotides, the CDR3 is TGTGCCAGCAGCCCTTCTGGGGGGGGGAATCAGCCCCAGCATTTT.

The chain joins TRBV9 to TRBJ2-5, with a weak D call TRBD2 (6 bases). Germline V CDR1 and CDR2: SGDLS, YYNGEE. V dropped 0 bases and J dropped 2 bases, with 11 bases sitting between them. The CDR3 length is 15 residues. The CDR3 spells CASSVVGGAQETQYF. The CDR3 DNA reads TGTGCCAGCAGCGTAGTCGGAGGGGCTCAAGAGACCCAGTACTTC.

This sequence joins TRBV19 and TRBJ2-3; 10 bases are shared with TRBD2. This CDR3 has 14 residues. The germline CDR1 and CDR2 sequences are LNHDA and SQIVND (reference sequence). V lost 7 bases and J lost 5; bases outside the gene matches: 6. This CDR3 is CASKVAGGQDTQYF. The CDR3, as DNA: TGTGCCAGTAAAGTAGCGGGGGGTCAAGATACGCAGTATTTT.

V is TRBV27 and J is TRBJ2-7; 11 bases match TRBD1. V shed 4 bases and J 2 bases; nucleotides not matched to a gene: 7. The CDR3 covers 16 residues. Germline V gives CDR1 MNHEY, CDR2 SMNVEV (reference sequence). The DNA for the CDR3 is TGTGCCAGCAGTTCCATGGGGGACAGGGGGGCCTACGAGCAGTACTTC. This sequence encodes CASSSMGDRGAYEQYF.

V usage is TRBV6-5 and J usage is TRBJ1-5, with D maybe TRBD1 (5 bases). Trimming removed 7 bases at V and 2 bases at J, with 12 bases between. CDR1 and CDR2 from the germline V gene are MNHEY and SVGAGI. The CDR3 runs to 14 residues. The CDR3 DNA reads TGTGCCAGCAACTTAGGGGTGGGCAATCAGCCCCAGCATTTT. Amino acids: CASNLGVGNQPQHF.

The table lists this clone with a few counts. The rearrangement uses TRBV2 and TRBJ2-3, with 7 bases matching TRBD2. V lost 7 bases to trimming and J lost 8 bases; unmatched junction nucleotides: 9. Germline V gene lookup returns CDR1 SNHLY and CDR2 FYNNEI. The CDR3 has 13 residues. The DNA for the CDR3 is TGTGCCAGCACCCCTAATTGGGGGGGTACGCAGTATTTT. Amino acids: CASTPNWGGTQYF.

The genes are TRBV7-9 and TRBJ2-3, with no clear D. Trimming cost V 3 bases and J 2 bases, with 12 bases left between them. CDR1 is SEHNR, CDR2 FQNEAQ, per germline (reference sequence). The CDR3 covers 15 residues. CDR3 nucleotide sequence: TGTGCCAGCAGCTTTCAGTCGGAAACCACAGATACGCAGTATTTT. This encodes CASSFQSETTDTQYF.

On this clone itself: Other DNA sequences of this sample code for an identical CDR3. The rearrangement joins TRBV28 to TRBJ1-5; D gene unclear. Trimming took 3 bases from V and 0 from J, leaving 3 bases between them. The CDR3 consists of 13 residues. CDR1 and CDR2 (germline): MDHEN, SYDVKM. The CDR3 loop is CASSFDSNQPQHF. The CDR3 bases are TGTGCCAGCAGTTTTGATAGCAATCAGCCCCAGCATTTT.

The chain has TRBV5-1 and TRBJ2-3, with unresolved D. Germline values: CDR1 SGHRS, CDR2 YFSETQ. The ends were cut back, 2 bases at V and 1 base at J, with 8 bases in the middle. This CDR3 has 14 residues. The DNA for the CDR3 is TGCGCCAGCAGCTTTTACCCCGGCACAGATACGCAGTATTTT. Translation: CASSFYPGTDTQYF. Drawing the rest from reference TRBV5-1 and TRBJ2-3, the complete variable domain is KAGVTQTPRYLIKTRGQQVTLSCSPISGHRSVSWYQQTPGQGLQFLFEYFSETQRNKGNFPGRFSGRQFSNSRSEMNVSTLELGDSALYLCASSFYPGTDTQYFGPGTRLTVL.

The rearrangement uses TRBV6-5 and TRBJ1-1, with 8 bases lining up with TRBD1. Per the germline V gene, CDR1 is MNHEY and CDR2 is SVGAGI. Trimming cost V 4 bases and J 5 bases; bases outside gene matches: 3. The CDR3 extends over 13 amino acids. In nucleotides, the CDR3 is TGTGCCAGCAGTTCACACAGGGGGACTGAAGCTTTCTTT. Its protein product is CASSSHRGTEAFF.

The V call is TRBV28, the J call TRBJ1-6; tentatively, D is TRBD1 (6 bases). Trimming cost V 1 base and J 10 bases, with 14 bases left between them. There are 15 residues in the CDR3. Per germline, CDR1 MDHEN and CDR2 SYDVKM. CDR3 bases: TGTGCCAGCAGTTTATCTGTGAGGGGGTGGTCACCCCTCCACTTT. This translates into CASSLSVRGWSPLHF.

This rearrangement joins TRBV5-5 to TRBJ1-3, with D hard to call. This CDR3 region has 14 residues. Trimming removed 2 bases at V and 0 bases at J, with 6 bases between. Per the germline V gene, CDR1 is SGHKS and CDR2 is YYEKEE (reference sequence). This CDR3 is CASSLPYSGNTIYF. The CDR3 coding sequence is TGTGCCAGCAGCTTACCGTACTCTGGAAACACCATATATTTT.

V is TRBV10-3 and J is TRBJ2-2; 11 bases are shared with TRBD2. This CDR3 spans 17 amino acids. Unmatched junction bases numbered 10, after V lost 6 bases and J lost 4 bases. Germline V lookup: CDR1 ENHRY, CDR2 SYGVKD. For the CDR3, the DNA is TGTGCCATCAGCGGCTCTAGCGGGGGGCCGGGCACCGGGGAGCTGTTTTTT. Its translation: CAISGSSGGPGTGELFF.

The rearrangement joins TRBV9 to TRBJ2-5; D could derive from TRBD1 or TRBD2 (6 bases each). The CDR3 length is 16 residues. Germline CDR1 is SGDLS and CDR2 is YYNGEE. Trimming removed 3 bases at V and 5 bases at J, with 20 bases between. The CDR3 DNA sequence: TGTGCCAGCAGCGGCGGGACCCATTCAGGGGCGGAGACCCAGTACTTC. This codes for CASSGGTHSGAETQYF. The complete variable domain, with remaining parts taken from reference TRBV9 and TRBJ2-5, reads DSGVTQTPKHLITATGQRVTLRCSPRSGDLSVYWYQQSLDQGLQFLIQYYNGEERAKGNILERFSAQQFPDLHSELNLSSLELGDSALYFCASSGGTHSGAETQYFGPGTRLLVL.